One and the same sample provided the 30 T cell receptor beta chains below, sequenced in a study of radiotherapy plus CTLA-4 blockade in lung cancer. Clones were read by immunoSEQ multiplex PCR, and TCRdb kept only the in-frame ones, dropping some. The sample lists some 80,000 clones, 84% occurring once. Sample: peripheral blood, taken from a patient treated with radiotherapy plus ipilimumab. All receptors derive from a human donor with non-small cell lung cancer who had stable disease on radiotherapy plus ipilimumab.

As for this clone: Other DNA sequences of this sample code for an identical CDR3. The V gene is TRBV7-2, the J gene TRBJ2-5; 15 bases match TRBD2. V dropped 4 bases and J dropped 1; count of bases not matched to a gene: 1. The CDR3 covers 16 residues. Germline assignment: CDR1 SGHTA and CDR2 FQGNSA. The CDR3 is CASSSGLAGGQETQYF. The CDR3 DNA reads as TGTGCCAGCAGCTCGGGACTAGCGGGGGGCCAAGAGACCCAGTACTTC.

In nucleotides, the CDR3 is TGTGCCAGCACCTCATTCGGGCGGCCTTCCGGGGTTGGGGCCAACGTCCTGACTTTC. Its translation is CASTSFGRPSGVGANVLTF. The rearrangement uses TRBV28 and TRBJ2-6; tentatively, D is TRBD2 (5 bases). Germline lookup yields CDR1 MDHEN and CDR2 SYDVKM. V lost 7 bases and J 3 bases, leaving 25 bases between the germline ends. The CDR3 is made up of 19 amino acids.

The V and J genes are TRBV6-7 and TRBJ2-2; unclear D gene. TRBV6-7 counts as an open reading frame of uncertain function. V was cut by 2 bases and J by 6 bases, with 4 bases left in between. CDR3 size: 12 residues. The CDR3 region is CASSYPSGELFF. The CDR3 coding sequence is TGTGCCAGCAGTTACCCGTCCGGGGAGCTGTTTTTT.

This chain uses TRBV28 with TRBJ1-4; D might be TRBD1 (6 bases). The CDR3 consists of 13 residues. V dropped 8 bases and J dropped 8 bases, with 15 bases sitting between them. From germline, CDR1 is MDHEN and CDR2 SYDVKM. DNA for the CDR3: TGTGCCAGCGGAACAGGGATGTGGGAAAAACTGTTTTTT. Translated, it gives CASGTGMWEKLFF.

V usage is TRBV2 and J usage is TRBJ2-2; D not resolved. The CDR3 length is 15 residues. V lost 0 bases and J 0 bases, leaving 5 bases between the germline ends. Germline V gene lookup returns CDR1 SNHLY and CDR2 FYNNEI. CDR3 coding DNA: TGTGCCAGCAGTGAAGCGCTGACGAACACCGGGGAGCTGTTTTTT. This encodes CASSEALTNTGELFF. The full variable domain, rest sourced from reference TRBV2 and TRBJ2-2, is EPEVTQTPSHQVTQMGQEVILRCVPISNHLYFYWYRQILGQKVEFLVSFYNNEISEKSEIFDDQFSVERPDGSNFTLKIRSTKLEDSAMYFCASSEALTNTGELFFGEGSRLTVL.

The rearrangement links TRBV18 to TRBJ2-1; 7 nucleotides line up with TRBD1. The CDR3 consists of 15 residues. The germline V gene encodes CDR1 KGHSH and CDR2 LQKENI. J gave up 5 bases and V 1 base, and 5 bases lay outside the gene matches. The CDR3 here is CASSPLGTVDNEQFF. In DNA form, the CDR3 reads TGTGCCAGCTCACCACTCGGGACAGTTGACAATGAGCAGTTCTTC.

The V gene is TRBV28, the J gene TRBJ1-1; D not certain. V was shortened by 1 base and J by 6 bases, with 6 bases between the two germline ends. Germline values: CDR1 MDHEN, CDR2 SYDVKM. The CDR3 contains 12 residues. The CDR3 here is CASSLSLSEAFF. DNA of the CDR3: TGTGCCAGCAGTTTATCTTTGTCTGAAGCTTTCTTT.

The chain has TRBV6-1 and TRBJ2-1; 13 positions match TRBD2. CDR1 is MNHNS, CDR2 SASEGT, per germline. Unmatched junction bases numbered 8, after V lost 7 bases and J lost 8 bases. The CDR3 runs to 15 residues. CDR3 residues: CASKWGTSGKDEQFF. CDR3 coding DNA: TGTGCCAGCAAATGGGGGACTAGCGGGAAAGATGAGCAGTTCTTC.

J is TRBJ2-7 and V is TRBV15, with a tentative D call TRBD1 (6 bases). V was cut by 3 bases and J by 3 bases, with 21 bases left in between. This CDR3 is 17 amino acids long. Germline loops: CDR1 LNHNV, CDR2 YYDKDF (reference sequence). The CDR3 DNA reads TGTGCCACCAGCAGCGGGGCAGGGGTCGGAGCTAGCTACGAGCAGTACTTC. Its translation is CATSSGAGVGASYEQYF. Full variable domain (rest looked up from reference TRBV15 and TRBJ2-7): DAMVIQNPRYQVTQFGKPVTLSCSQTLNHNVMYWYQQKSSQAPKLLFHYYDKDFNNEADTPDNFQSRRPNTSFCFLDIRSPGLGDTAMYLCATSSGAGVGASYEQYFGPGTRLTVT.

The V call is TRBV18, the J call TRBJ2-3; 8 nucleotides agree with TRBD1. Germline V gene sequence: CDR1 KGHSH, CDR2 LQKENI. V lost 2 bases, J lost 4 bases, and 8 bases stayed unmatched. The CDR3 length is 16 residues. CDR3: CASSPNRGASADTQYF. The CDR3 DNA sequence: TGTGCCAGCTCACCAAACAGGGGGGCTAGCGCAGATACGCAGTATTTT.

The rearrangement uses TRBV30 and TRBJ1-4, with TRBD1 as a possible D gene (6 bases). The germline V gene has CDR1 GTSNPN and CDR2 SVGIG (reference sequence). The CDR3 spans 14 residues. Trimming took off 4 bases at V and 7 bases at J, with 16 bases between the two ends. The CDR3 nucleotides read TGTGCCTGGAATCTGGGGGGCGATTTTGAAAAACTGTTTTTT. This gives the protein CAWNLGGDFEKLFF.

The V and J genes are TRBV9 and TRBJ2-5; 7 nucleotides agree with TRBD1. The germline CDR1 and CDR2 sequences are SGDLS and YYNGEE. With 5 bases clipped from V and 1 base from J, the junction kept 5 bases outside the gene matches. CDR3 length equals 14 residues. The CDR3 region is CASSRQGSQETQYF. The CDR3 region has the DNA TGTGCCAGCAGTCGACAGGGAAGCCAAGAGACCCAGTACTTC.

CDR3 region: CASRAFWGGSTEAFF. The CDR3 bases are TGTGCCAGCCGGGCGTTTTGGGGGGGTAGTACTGAAGCTTTCTTT. The V gene is TRBV6-5, the J gene TRBJ1-1; a weak D match, TRBD1 (5 bases). Germline V lookup: CDR1 MNHEY, CDR2 SVGAGI. The V gene lost 8 bases and the J gene lost 5 bases, with 21 bases spanning the gap. The CDR3 sequence is 15 residues long.

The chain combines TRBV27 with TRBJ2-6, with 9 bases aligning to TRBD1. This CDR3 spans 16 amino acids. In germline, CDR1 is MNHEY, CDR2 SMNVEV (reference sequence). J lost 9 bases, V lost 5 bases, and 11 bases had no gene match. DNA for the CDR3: TGTGCCAGCAGTGGGGACAGGGTGCGCTCTGTCAACGTCCTGACTTTC. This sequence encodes CASSGDRVRSVNVLTF.

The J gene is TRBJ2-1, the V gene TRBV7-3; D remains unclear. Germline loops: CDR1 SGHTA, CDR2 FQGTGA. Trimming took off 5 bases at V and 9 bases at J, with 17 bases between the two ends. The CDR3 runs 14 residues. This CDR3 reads CASSPPASRAEQFF. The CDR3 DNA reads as TGTGCCAGCAGCCCCCCCGCGTCAAGGGCTGAGCAGTTCTTC.

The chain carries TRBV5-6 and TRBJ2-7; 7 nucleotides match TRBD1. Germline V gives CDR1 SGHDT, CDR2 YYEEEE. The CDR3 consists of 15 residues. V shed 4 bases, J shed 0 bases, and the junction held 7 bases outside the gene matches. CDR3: CASSKGTVPSYEQYF. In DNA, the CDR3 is TGTGCCAGCAGCAAAGGGACAGTACCCTCCTACGAGCAGTACTTC.

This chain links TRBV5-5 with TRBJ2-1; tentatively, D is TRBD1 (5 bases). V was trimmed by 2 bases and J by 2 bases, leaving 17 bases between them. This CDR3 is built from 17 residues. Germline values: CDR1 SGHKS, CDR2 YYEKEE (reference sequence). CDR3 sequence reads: CASSFLLQARTYNEQFF. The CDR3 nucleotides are TGTGCCAGCAGCTTCCTATTACAGGCCCGCACCTACAATGAGCAGTTCTTC.

Here the CDR3 reads CASRLAYGAPGPGPQHF. CDR3 nucleotides: TGTGCAAGTCGCTTAGCGTATGGGGCCCCCGGACCGGGGCCCCAGCATTTT. This chain links TRBV12-2 with TRBJ1-5; TRBD1 is the table's D call and was not checked against the DNA. TRBV12-2 is termed a pseudogene. This CDR3 has 17 amino acids.

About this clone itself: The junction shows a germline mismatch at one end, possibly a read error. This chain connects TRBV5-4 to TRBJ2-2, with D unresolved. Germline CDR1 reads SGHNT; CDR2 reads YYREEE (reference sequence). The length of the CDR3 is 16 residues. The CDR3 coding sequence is TGTGCCAGCAGTTTGGGCGTGACCCTGAACACCGGGGAGCTGTTTTTT. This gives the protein CASSLGVTLNTGELFF.

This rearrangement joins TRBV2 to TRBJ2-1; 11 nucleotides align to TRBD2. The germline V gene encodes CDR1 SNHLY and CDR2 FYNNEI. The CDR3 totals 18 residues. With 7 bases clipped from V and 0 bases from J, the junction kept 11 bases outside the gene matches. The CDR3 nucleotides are TGTGCCAGCATCGTAGCGGGAGGGCCAATGAGCTCCTACAATGAGCAGTTCTTC. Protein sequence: CASIVAGGPMSSYNEQFF.

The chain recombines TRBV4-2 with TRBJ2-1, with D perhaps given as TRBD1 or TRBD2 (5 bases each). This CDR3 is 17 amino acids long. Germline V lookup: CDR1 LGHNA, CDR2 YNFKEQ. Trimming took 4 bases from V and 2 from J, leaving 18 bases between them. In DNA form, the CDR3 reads TGTGCCAGCAGCCCAGCGTCCACGGGGCCGACCTACAATGAGCAGTTCTTC. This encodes CASSPASTGPTYNEQFF.

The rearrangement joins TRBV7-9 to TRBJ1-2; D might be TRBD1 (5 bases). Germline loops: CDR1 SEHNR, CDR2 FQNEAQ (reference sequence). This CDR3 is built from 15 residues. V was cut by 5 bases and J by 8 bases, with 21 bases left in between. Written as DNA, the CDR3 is TGTGCCAGCAGCCGCGGGGGGGAGGACCTCAGAGGCTACACCTTC. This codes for CASSRGGEDLRGYTF.

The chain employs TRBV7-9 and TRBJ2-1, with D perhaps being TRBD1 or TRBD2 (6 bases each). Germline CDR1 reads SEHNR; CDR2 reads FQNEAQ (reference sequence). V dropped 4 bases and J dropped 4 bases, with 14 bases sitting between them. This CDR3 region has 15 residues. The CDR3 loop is CASSYQGTLYNEQFF. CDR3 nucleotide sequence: TGTGCCAGCAGCTATCAGGGGACTCTATACAATGAGCAGTTCTTC.

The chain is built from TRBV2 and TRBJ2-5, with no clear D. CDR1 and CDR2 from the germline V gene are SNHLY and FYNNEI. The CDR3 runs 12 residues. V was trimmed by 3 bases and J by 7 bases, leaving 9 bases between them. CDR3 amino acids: CASSDGLRTQYF. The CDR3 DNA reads TGTGCCAGCAGTGATGGCCTGAGGACCCAGTACTTC.

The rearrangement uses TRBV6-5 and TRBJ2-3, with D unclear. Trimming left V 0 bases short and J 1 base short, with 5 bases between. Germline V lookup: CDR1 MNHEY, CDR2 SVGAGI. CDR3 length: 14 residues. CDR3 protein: CASSYSGGTDTQYF. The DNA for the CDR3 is TGTGCCAGCAGTTACTCTGGGGGCACAGATACGCAGTATTTT.

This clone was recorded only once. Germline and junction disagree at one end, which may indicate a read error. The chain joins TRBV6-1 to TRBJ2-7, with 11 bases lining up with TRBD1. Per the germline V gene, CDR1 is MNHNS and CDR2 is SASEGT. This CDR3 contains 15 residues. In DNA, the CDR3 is TGTGCCAGCGGTGAACCGGGACAGGGGGTTTACGAGCAGTACTTC. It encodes CASGEPGQGVYEQYF.

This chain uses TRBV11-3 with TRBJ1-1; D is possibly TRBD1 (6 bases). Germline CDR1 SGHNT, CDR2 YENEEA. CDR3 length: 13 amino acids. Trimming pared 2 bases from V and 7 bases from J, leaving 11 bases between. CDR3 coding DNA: TGTGCCAGCAGCTTACAGGGGCGGGGTGAAGCTTTCTTT. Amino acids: CASSLQGRGEAFF.

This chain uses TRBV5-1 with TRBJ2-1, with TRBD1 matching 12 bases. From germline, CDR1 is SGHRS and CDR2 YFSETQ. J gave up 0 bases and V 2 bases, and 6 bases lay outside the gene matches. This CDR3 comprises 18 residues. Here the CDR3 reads CASSFPGTGGLSYNEQFF. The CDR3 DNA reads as TGCGCCAGCAGCTTTCCAGGGACAGGGGGCCTCTCCTACAATGAGCAGTTCTTC.

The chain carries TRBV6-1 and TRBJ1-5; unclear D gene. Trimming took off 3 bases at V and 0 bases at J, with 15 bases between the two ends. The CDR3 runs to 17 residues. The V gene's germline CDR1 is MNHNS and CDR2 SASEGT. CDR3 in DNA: TGTGCCAGCAGTGACAGGCAGCAAGCATATAGCAATCAGCCCCAGCATTTT. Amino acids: CASSDRQQAYSNQPQHF.

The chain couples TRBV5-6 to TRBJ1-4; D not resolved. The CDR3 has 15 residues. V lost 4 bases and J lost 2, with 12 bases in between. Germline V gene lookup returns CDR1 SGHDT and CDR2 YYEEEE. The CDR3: CASSEQPSTNEKLFF. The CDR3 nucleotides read TGTGCCAGCAGCGAACAACCGAGTACTAATGAAAAACTGTTTTTT.